The source of this TCR beta chain is a study of cytotoxic CD8 clonotypes in ibrutinib-treated CLL. About the research overall: Complete response was seen in 2 patients and partial in 24; about twelve progressed and roughly 14 stayed remitted after a median about six years. Study-wide points: Upon ibrutinib response clonality rose, and upon progression it fell back toward baseline.

Germline CDR1 and CDR2: SGHVS and FNYEAQ. With V trimmed by 4 bases and J by 0 bases, 11 bases remained unmatched. The CDR3 length is 18 residues. Cryopreserved PBMCs supplied about 2.1 micrograms of genomic DNA for TCR beta libraries. This clone has only a few counts. As yet, its antigen is unknown. Deep sequencing aimed at 1 in 200,000 to 1 in 1 million T cells' resolution. TCRdb keeps only in-frame clones here, not all; method: immunoSEQ multiplex PCR. The sample contains 330,000 or so clones, over 55% of which appear only once. The sample was PBMCs, taken after 36 months of ibrutinib treatment. The rearrangement links TRBV7-6 to TRBJ2-5; 10 nucleotides match TRBD2. The clonotype was recovered from a human donor with chronic lymphocytic leukemia. The CDR3 loop is CASSSGTSESWYQETQYF. CDR3 bases: TGTGCCAGCAGCTCCGGGACTAGCGAATCTTGGTACCAAGAGACCCAGTACTTC.